The 21 T cell receptor beta chains given below trace back to one sample, sequenced in a study of T cells in localized non-small cell lung cancer. Measured with immunoSEQ multiplex PCR; TCRdb has only the in-frame clones, and not every one. The profile shows about 45,000 clones, approximately 80% of them singletons. Sample: peripheral blood mononuclear cells, taken before any cancer treatment. These receptors were obtained from a man aged 35-75 years with stage III lung adenocarcinoma.

The J gene is TRBJ2-3, the V gene TRBV5-1, with 7 bases lining up with TRBD2. This CDR3 is 14 amino acids long. J was trimmed by 2 bases and V by 2 bases; bases with no gene match: 2. Germline assignment: CDR1 SGHRS and CDR2 YFSETQ. The CDR3 region has the DNA TGCGCCAGCAGCTTCGGGGACTACACAGATACGCAGTATTTT. This encodes CASSFGDYTDTQYF.

V usage is TRBV6-5 and J usage is TRBJ2-5, with D perhaps TRBD1 or TRBD2 (5 bases each). Germline CDR1 is MNHEY and CDR2 is SVGAGI. This CDR3 has 15 residues. V was cut by 2 bases and J by 2 bases, with 12 bases left in between. The CDR3, as DNA: TGTGCCAGCAGTTACGGGCCGGGGCAGCAAGAGACCCAGTACTTC. Translation: CASSYGPGQQETQYF.

The rearrangement links TRBV7-6 to TRBJ2-3; TRBD2 aligns across 7 bases. Germline-derived CDR1 and CDR2 are SGHVS and FNYEAQ. The CDR3 is made up of 16 amino acids. V dropped 5 bases and J dropped 8; count of bases not matched to a gene: 16. The CDR3 spells CASSLGLEGNLGTQYF. CDR3 in DNA: TGTGCCAGCAGCCTAGGACTAGAGGGGAACCTTGGTACGCAGTATTTT. The whole variable domain, filled in from reference TRBV7-6 and TRBJ2-3, reads GAGVSQSPRYKVTKRGQDVALRCDPISGHVSLYWYRQALGQGPEFLTYFNYEAQQDKSGLPNDRFSAERPEGSISTLTIQRTEQRDSAMYRCASSLGLEGNLGTQYFGPGTRLTVL.

The chain recombines TRBV7-8 with TRBJ2-1; D tentatively reads TRBD1 or TRBD2 (5 bases each). The germline V and J ends were trimmed by 3 bases and 7 bases, with 10 bases remaining between them. The CDR3 spans 13 residues. The germline gives CDR1 SGHVS, CDR2 FQNEAQ. This CDR3 reads CASSFSGTNEQFF. CDR3 nucleotide sequence: TGTGCCAGCAGCTTTTCGGGGACGAATGAGCAGTTCTTC.

The genes are TRBV10-3 and TRBJ2-7; D gene unclear. From germline, CDR1 is ENHRY and CDR2 SYGVKD. This CDR3 has 13 amino acids. V was cut by 3 bases and J by 5 bases, with 11 bases left in between. CDR3 in amino acids: CAISEARMHEQYF. Written as DNA, the CDR3 is TGTGCCATCAGTGAAGCCCGTATGCACGAGCAGTACTTC.

The count of this clone is one. This sequence joins TRBV6-6 and TRBJ2-1; 9 nucleotides agree with TRBD1. There are 14 residues in the CDR3. Germline lookup yields CDR1 MNHNY and CDR2 SVGAGI (reference sequence). V was clipped by 0 bases and J by 15 bases; unmatched bases: 9. The CDR3, as DNA: TGTGCCAGCAGTTACTCCTCGGGGACAGGGTTTCTGTTCTTC. As protein: CASSYSSGTGFLFF.

The CDR3 spells CAWSMGGRPGELFF. In DNA, the CDR3 is TGTGCCTGGAGTATGGGGGGGCGCCCCGGGGAGCTGTTTTTT. The V gene is TRBV30, the J gene TRBJ2-2; maybe TRBD2 (7 bases). The V end lost 2 bases, the J end lost 6 bases, and 13 bases lay between the germline ends. The CDR3 is 14 residues long. Germline values: CDR1 GTSNPN, CDR2 SVGIG (reference sequence). The full variable domain, its missing parts supplied by reference TRBV30 and TRBJ2-2, is SQTIHQWPATLVQPVGSPLSLECTVEGTSNPNLYWYRQAAGRGLQLLFYSVGIGQISSEVPQNLSASRPQDRQFILSSKKLLLSDSGFYLCAWSMGGRPGELFFGEGSRLTVL.

In DNA form, the CDR3 reads TGTGCCAGCAAAGGACCGGAGTATGAAGCTTTCTTT. The encoded protein is CASKGPEYEAFF. The V call is TRBV6-6, the J call TRBJ1-1; D is uncertain. The germline CDR1 and CDR2 sequences are MNHNY and SVGAGI (reference sequence). The CDR3 consists of 12 residues. V was pared by 7 bases and J by 7 bases, with 13 bases between.

The V gene is TRBV29-1, the J gene TRBJ2-7; possible D gene TRBD1, 6 bases. Germline CDR1 is SQVTM and CDR2 is ANQGSEA. Trimming took 7 bases from V and 0 from J, leaving 10 bases between them. CDR3 length equals 12 residues. The CDR3 here is CSARTASYEQYF. Here the CDR3 DNA reads TGCAGCGCACGGACAGCCTCCTACGAGCAGTACTTC.

V gene TRBV5-1 combines with J gene TRBJ1-6; maybe TRBD1 (6 bases). This CDR3 has 15 residues. The germline CDR1 and CDR2 sequences are SGHRS and YFSETQ. V was trimmed by 2 bases and J by 9 bases, leaving 15 bases between them. CDR3 sequence reads: CASSFEQGRSSPLHF. The CDR3, as DNA: TGCGCCAGCAGCTTCGAACAGGGTAGAAGTTCACCCCTCCACTTT.

In its sample, this clone was seen once. The chain carries TRBV12-5 and TRBJ2-3; D tentatively fits TRBD1 or TRBD2 (6 bases each). CDR3 length equals 16 residues. With 0 bases removed from V and 1 base from J, the gap between germline ends came to 11 bases. Germline CDR1 LGHNT, CDR2 FRNRAP. CDR3 residues: CASGLVPGEGTDTQYF. In DNA form, the CDR3 reads TGTGCTAGTGGTTTGGTCCCAGGGGAGGGCACAGATACGCAGTATTTT.

The genes are TRBV19 and TRBJ2-7, with D perhaps matching TRBD1 or TRBD2 (6 bases each). Germline V lookup: CDR1 LNHDA, CDR2 SQIVND (reference sequence). This CDR3 has 15 amino acids. The V and J ends lost 3 bases and 4 bases respectively, with 16 bases between them. This CDR3 reads CASSIAEGGRYEQYF. In DNA, the CDR3 is TGTGCCAGTAGTATTGCTGAGGGGGGACGATACGAGCAGTACTTC. The full variable domain, completed using reference TRBV19 and TRBJ2-7, is DGGITQSPKYLFRKEGQNVTLSCEQNLNHDAMYWYRQDPGQGLRLIYYSQIVNDFQKGDIAEGYSVSREKKESFPLTVTSAQKNPTAFYLCASSIAEGGRYEQYFGPGTRLTVT.

This rearrangement joins TRBV30 to TRBJ2-6; D gene ambiguous. Germline values: CDR1 GTSNPN, CDR2 SVGIG (reference sequence). The CDR3 length is 13 residues. The V end was cut by 3 bases, the J end by 1 base, with 4 bases between. CDR3 sequence: CAWSHSGANVLTF. The CDR3 DNA follows: TGTGCCTGGAGCCATTCTGGGGCCAACGTCCTGACTTTC.

In its sample, this clone was seen a few times. V usage is TRBV11-2 and J usage is TRBJ2-7; TRBD1 or TRBD2 may be the D gene (6 bases each). CDR1 is SGHAT, CDR2 FQNNGV, per germline. This CDR3 spans 17 amino acids. V lost 4 bases to trimming and J lost 0 bases, with 19 bases between them. CDR3 region: CASSYGLLGGPSYEQYF. CDR3 bases: TGTGCCAGCAGCTACGGTCTCCTTGGGGGGCCCTCCTACGAGCAGTACTTC.

This clone was recorded a few times. The chain combines TRBV5-4 with TRBJ1-2, with 10 bases matching TRBD1. The CDR3 consists of 17 residues. V was clipped by 2 bases and J by 4 bases; unmatched bases: 11. Germline V gene data show CDR1 as SGHNT and CDR2 as YYREEE (reference sequence). Written as DNA, the CDR3 is TGTGCCAGCAGCTTACATCCCGGGACAGGGGAGTCCTATGGCTACACCTTC. Its translation: CASSLHPGTGESYGYTF. The full variable domain, rest sourced from reference TRBV5-4 and TRBJ1-2, is ETGVTQSPTHLIKTRGQQVTLRCSSQSGHNTVSWYQQALGQGPQFIFQYYREEENGRGNFPPRFSGLQFPNYSSELNVNALELDDSALYLCASSLHPGTGESYGYTFGSGTRLTVV.

Only a few counts were recorded for this clone. V gene TRBV4-1 combines with J gene TRBJ2-1; TRBD2 matches 7 bases. This CDR3 is 14 amino acids long. CDR1 and CDR2 (germline): MGHRA, YSYEKL. The V and J ends lost 4 bases and 4 bases, in that order; junction bases with no gene match: 4. The CDR3 DNA reads as TGCGCCAGCAGCCCAGCGGGGAGTTACAATGAGCAGTTCTTC. Amino acid sequence: CASSPAGSYNEQFF.

This clone has only a few counts. The chain couples TRBV7-3 to TRBJ2-3; weak D call: TRBD2 (6 bases). This CDR3 has 17 amino acids. Trimming stripped 0 bases from V and 0 bases from J, with 13 bases between. Per germline, CDR1 SGHTA and CDR2 FQGTGA. CDR3 amino acids: CASSLTAGGASTDTQYF. As DNA, the CDR3 is TGTGCCAGCAGCTTAACAGCGGGCGGCGCTAGCACAGATACGCAGTATTTT.

This sequence joins TRBV27 and TRBJ2-7; the match to TRBD1 covers 7 bases. Germline V gene lookup returns CDR1 MNHEY and CDR2 SMNVEV (reference sequence). The CDR3 covers 15 residues. V trimming: 0 bases; J trimming: 3 bases; junction bases outside the gene matches: 5. CDR3 DNA sequence: TGTGCCAGCAGTTTATCGAACAGGGGTTTCTACGAGCAGTACTTC. Its translation is CASSLSNRGFYEQYF.

The V call is TRBV19, the J call TRBJ2-3; 8 nucleotides align to TRBD1. CDR3 size: 17 residues. The trim removed 4 bases at V and 0 bases at J, leaving 9 bases unmatched. The V gene's germline CDR1 is LNHDA and CDR2 SQIVND (reference sequence). CDR3 nucleotides: TGTGCCAGTAGTAGGAGATTCGGGACAGGTAGCACAGATACGCAGTATTTT. It specifies CASSRRFGTGSTDTQYF.

The chain joins TRBV7-8 to TRBJ1-5; weak D call: TRBD1 (6 bases). This CDR3 comprises 15 residues. With 0 bases removed from V and 3 bases from J, the gap between germline ends came to 9 bases. Germline V gene sequence: CDR1 SGHVS, CDR2 FQNEAQ. The CDR3 region has the DNA TGTGCCAGCAGCTTAGCGAGGACAGACAATCAGCCCCAGCATTTT. Protein product: CASSLARTDNQPQHF.

The V and J genes are TRBV4-2 and TRBJ2-7, with 9 bases identical to TRBD1. This CDR3 spans 18 amino acids. V gave up 0 bases and J gave up 6 bases; unmatched junction bases: 15. Germline values: CDR1 LGHNA, CDR2 YNFKEQ. CDR3 sequence (DNA): TGTGCCAGCAGCCAAGATTGGGGGCCCGGACAGGGGCACCCCGAGCAGTACTTC. Translating it yields CASSQDWGPGQGHPEQYF.